These T cell receptor beta chains were read from a single sample in a study of T-cell reconstitution after alpha-beta-depleted transplantation in children. Using its own MiXCR run on the PCR reads, TCRdb lists one record per CDR3 protein. The sample lists hundreds of thousands of distinct CDR3 sequences; about 30% were seen once. This material consisted of PBMCs from the stem cell graft donor, taken from the stem cell graft. The receptors originated from a human donor who donated a stem cell graft to a child with aplastic anemia. CDR3s include the opening cysteine and the closing phenylalanine or tryptophan. D genes are given only for firm matches. Part of the rows lack a size; the others show once, few, many or a class for expanded clones.

d_gene: NA; v_gene: TRBV5-1; j_gene: TRBJ2-1; abundance: many; CDR3nt: TGTGCCAGCAGCTTAACAGGGAACTCCTACAATGAGCAGTTCTTC; CDR3aa: CASSLTGNSYNEQFF
d_gene: TRBD2; v_gene: TRBV5-6; j_gene: TRBJ2-4; abundance: NA; CDR3nt: TGTGCCAGCAGCTTGGGTAGCGGGAGGAGGACCAAAAACATTCAGTACTTC; CDR3aa: CASSLGSGRRTKNIQYF
d_gene: NA; v_gene: TRBV7-9; j_gene: TRBJ2-7; abundance: NA; CDR3nt: TGTGCCAGCAATCGCTTGTCGGGAGTGCGACCCAATACCGAGCAGTACTTC; CDR3aa: CASNRLSGVRPNTEQYF
d_gene: NA; v_gene: TRBV20-1; j_gene: TRBJ1-3; abundance: NA; CDR3nt: TGCAGTGCCATATTCGGAAACACCATATATTTT; CDR3aa: CSAIFGNTIYF
d_gene: TRBD2; v_gene: TRBV29-1; j_gene: TRBJ2-3; abundance: few; CDR3nt: TGCAGCGTGGCTAGCGGAGCTAGCACAGATACGCAGTATTTT; CDR3aa: CSVASGASTDTQYF
d_gene: TRBD1; v_gene: TRBV15; j_gene: TRBJ2-7; abundance: NA; CDR3nt: TGTGCCACCAGCAGAGGGAAGGGGGCAATTATGATGGACGAGCAGTACTTC; CDR3aa: CATSRGKGAIMMDEQYF
d_gene: NA; v_gene: TRBV5-1; j_gene: TRBJ2-1; abundance: NA; CDR3nt: TGCGCCAGCAGGAAGGGATCGATTGTGTCCCCGGTGAGCGGTGAGCAGTTCTTC; CDR3aa: CASRKGSIVSPVSGEQFF
d_gene: TRBD2; v_gene: TRBV12-5; j_gene: TRBJ2-1; abundance: NA; CDR3nt: TGTGCTAGTGGTTTACAATCTAGCGGGGGGTACAATGAGCAGTTCTTC; CDR3aa: CASGLQSSGGYNEQFF
d_gene: TRBD2; v_gene: TRBV20-1; j_gene: TRBJ2-2; abundance: few; CDR3nt: TGCAGTGCTGAAAGCGGGAGGGGGACCGGGGAGCTGTTTTTT; CDR3aa: CSAESGRGTGELFF
d_gene: NA; v_gene: TRBV28; j_gene: TRBJ2-2; abundance: NA; CDR3nt: TGTGCCGGACGCACGGGGAACACCGGGGAGCTGTTTTTT; CDR3aa: CAGRTGNTGELFF
d_gene: NA; v_gene: TRBV28; j_gene: TRBJ2-2; abundance: NA; CDR3nt: TGTGCCAGCAGAGGGGGGCAGACCGGGGAGCTGTTTTTT; CDR3aa: CASRGGQTGELFF
d_gene: NA; v_gene: TRBV11-2; j_gene: TRBJ1-1; abundance: many; CDR3nt: TGTGCCAGCAGCCTACTAATAGGGGGGGGCTTAATGAACACTGAAGCTTTCTTT; CDR3aa: CASSLLIGGGLMNTEAFF
d_gene: TRBD2; v_gene: TRBV19; j_gene: TRBJ2-1; abundance: NA; CDR3nt: TGTGCCAGTAGCGGGAGGGCCACCTACAATGAGCAGTTCTTC; CDR3aa: CASSGRATYNEQFF
d_gene: TRBD2; v_gene: TRBV29-1; j_gene: TRBJ2-3; abundance: few; CDR3nt: TGCAGCGTTGATGGGGGAGCGGGAGGGCACGAGGATACGCAGTATTTT; CDR3aa: CSVDGGAGGHEDTQYF
d_gene: TRBD2; v_gene: TRBV7-8; j_gene: TRBJ2-1; abundance: once; CDR3nt: TGTGCCAGCAGCCCGCTGACTAGCGGGAGCTACAATGAGCAGTTCTTC; CDR3aa: CASSPLTSGSYNEQFF
d_gene: TRBD1; v_gene: TRBV27; j_gene: TRBJ1-5; abundance: few; CDR3nt: TGTGCCAGCGGATCGACAGGGCTTAGGGCCCAGCATTTT; CDR3aa: CASGSTGLRAQHF
d_gene: TRBD1; v_gene: TRBV5-3; j_gene: TRBJ1-4; abundance: few; CDR3nt: TGTGCCAGAAGCCGGGACAGTTCTAATGAAAAACTGTTTTTT; CDR3aa: CARSRDSSNEKLFF
d_gene: TRBD1; v_gene: TRBV6-5; j_gene: TRBJ2-2; abundance: NA; CDR3nt: TGTGCCAGCAGTTGGACAGGGCCGAACACCGGGGAGCTGTTTTTT; CDR3aa: CASSWTGPNTGELFF
d_gene: NA; v_gene: TRBV20-1; j_gene: TRBJ2-3; abundance: NA; CDR3nt: TGCAGTGCTGGTGGGGACTCCGTGGGGTGGACGCAGTATTTT; CDR3aa: CSAGGDSVGWTQYF
d_gene: TRBD1; v_gene: TRBV5-1; j_gene: TRBJ1-1; abundance: NA; CDR3nt: TGCGCCAGCAGCGGGGGACAGCCGACGAACACTGAAGCTTTCTTT; CDR3aa: CASSGGQPTNTEAFF
d_gene: NA; v_gene: TRBV15; j_gene: TRBJ2-7; abundance: few; CDR3nt: TGTGCCACCAGCAGGGACTATTACGAGCAGTACTTC; CDR3aa: CATSRDYYEQYF
d_gene: TRBD2; v_gene: TRBV7-2; j_gene: TRBJ2-3; abundance: NA; CDR3nt: TGTGCCAGCAGCTCCCGGGGACTAGGGAAAGATACGCAGTATTTT; CDR3aa: CASSSRGLGKDTQYF
d_gene: NA; v_gene: TRBV11-1; j_gene: TRBJ2-1; abundance: few; CDR3nt: TGTGCCAGCAGGGACAGGGTAAGACTAGCGTGGACCTACAATGAGCAGTTCTTC; CDR3aa: CASRDRVRLAWTYNEQFF
d_gene: NA; v_gene: TRBV2; j_gene: TRBJ1-4; abundance: NA; CDR3nt: TGTGCCAGCAGTGGCAGCGGTACAACTAATGAAAAACTGTTTTTT; CDR3aa: CASSGSGTTNEKLFF
d_gene: NA; v_gene: TRBV20-1; j_gene: TRBJ1-2; abundance: few; CDR3nt: TGCAGTGCTAGAGATCGGGTTGCAGCAAACTATGGCTACACCTTC; CDR3aa: CSARDRVAANYGYTF
d_gene: NA; v_gene: TRBV20-1; j_gene: TRBJ2-3; abundance: NA; CDR3nt: TGCAGTGCTAGGGCCATGGGGGAAACAGATACGCAGTATTTT; CDR3aa: CSARAMGETDTQYF
d_gene: TRBD2; v_gene: TRBV20-1; j_gene: TRBJ2-3; abundance: few; CDR3nt: TGCAGTGCTAGGCGGGAGACGCCCAATACGCAGTATTTT; CDR3aa: CSARRETPNTQYF
d_gene: NA; v_gene: TRBV29-1; j_gene: TRBJ1-5; abundance: NA; CDR3nt: TGCAGCGTTGGAAAGACAGGAGGCAATCAGCCCCAGCATTTT; CDR3aa: CSVGKTGGNQPQHF
d_gene: NA; v_gene: TRBV20-1; j_gene: TRBJ2-5; abundance: NA; CDR3nt: TGCAGTGCTACCGGACAGGCCCGGACTAGCAGGGAGACCCAGTACTTC; CDR3aa: CSATGQARTSRETQYF
d_gene: NA; v_gene: TRBV18; j_gene: TRBJ2-7; abundance: once; CDR3nt: TGTGCCAGCTCACCAGACGGTTCCTACGAGCAGTACTTC; CDR3aa: CASSPDGSYEQYF
d_gene: NA; v_gene: TRBV7-2; j_gene: TRBJ2-1; abundance: NA; CDR3nt: TGTGCCAGCAGCTTAGTTCCCGGACAGAACCACAATGAGCAGTTCTTC; CDR3aa: CASSLVPGQNHNEQFF
d_gene: NA; v_gene: TRBV7-2; j_gene: TRBJ2-2; abundance: NA; CDR3nt: TGTGCCAGCAGCTTAGCGGAGGGTTTTGGCACCGGGGAGCTGTTTTTT; CDR3aa: CASSLAEGFGTGELFF
d_gene: NA; v_gene: TRBV27; j_gene: TRBJ2-6; abundance: few; CDR3nt: TGTGCCAGCAGCCCAGGGGCAGCTGGGGCCAACGTCCTGACTTTC; CDR3aa: CASSPGAAGANVLTF
d_gene: NA; v_gene: TRBV10-1; j_gene: TRBJ1-1; abundance: NA; CDR3nt: TGCGCCAGCAGTGAGTATCCCGGGAATGCTGAAGCTTTCTTT; CDR3aa: CASSEYPGNAEAFF
d_gene: NA; v_gene: TRBV30; j_gene: TRBJ1-6; abundance: few; CDR3nt: TGTGCCTGGAGGGAGGCCTATAATTCACCCCTCCACTTT; CDR3aa: CAWREAYNSPLHF
d_gene: TRBD1; v_gene: TRBV6-2/TRBV6-3; j_gene: TRBJ2-3; abundance: NA; CDR3nt: TGTGCCAGCAGTTACTTACGGGACAGAGATACGCAGTATTTT; CDR3aa: CASSYLRDRDTQYF
d_gene: NA; v_gene: TRBV5-1; j_gene: TRBJ2-5; abundance: few; CDR3nt: TGCGCCAGCAGCGCACCGCCGAACACGGAGACCCAGTACTTC; CDR3aa: CASSAPPNTETQYF
d_gene: NA; v_gene: TRBV3-1; j_gene: TRBJ2-5; abundance: NA; CDR3nt: TGTGCCAGCAGCCAAGAGACAGAGACAGAACCTCAGACCCAGTACTTC; CDR3aa: CASSQETETEPQTQYF
d_gene: NA; v_gene: TRBV21-1; j_gene: TRBJ1-2; abundance: NA; CDR3nt: TGTGCCAGCAGCGAAGGACAGGAGGGGTTATATGGCTACACCTTC; CDR3aa: CASSEGQEGLYGYTF
d_gene: TRBD1; v_gene: TRBV18; j_gene: TRBJ1-1; abundance: NA; CDR3nt: TGTGCCAGCTCACCCAGGGACAGCTCGGGGACTGAAGCTTTCTTT; CDR3aa: CASSPRDSSGTEAFF
d_gene: NA; v_gene: TRBV7-2; j_gene: TRBJ2-1; abundance: many; CDR3nt: TGTGCCAGCAGCTTAGTAGGGGGGGCTGGATACAATGAGCAGTTCTTC; CDR3aa: CASSLVGGAGYNEQFF
d_gene: NA; v_gene: TRBV6-1; j_gene: TRBJ2-7; abundance: NA; CDR3nt: TGTGCCAGCAGCTTCACCCCCCGCAGTTCCTACGAGCAGTACTTC; CDR3aa: CASSFTPRSSYEQYF
d_gene: NA; v_gene: TRBV24-1; j_gene: TRBJ2-1; abundance: NA; CDR3nt: TGTGCCACCATTTCTCAAAATGAGCAGTTCTTC; CDR3aa: CATISQNEQFF
d_gene: NA; v_gene: TRBV10-1; j_gene: TRBJ2-1; abundance: few; CDR3nt: TGCGCCAGCAGTGATGGGGAGTCAAATGAGCAGTTCTTC; CDR3aa: CASSDGESNEQFF
d_gene: NA; v_gene: TRBV5-1; j_gene: TRBJ1-1; abundance: NA; CDR3nt: TGCGCCAGCAGCTTGGGTGTACAGGGCTTGAACACTGAAGCTTTCTTT; CDR3aa: CASSLGVQGLNTEAFF
d_gene: NA; v_gene: TRBV10-1; j_gene: TRBJ1-1; abundance: NA; CDR3nt: TGCGCCAGCAGTGAGTCGTCAACTGGGGGCACTGAAGCTTTCTTT; CDR3aa: CASSESSTGGTEAFF